A selection of T cell receptor beta chains follows, all from one sample in a study of CD8+ T cells in alopecia areata. TCRdb's table, derived via immunoSEQ multiplex PCR, lists solely in-frame clones and lacks some. The sample holds some 200,000 clones, 58% seen once. The input for sequencing was CD4+ T cells sorted from blood, taken at week 24, from a patient treated with tofacitinib. These TCRs come from a human donor with alopecia areata. CDR3s include the opening cysteine and the closing phenylalanine or tryptophan. A D gene is named only where the DNA matches it firmly. Not all rows give a size; the values are once, few, many and, for expanded clones, a class.

V gene	clone size	J gene	D gene	CDR3 DNA	CDR3 protein
TRBV30	.	TRBJ2-7	.	TGTGCCTGGAGTGTCGACTTCAACGAGCAGTACTTC	CAWSVDFNEQYF
TRBV4-1	.	TRBJ1-1	.	TGCGCCAGCAGCCAAGGGCGTAATGGGTTGGGCACTGAAGCTTTCTTT	CASSQGRNGLGTEAFF
TRBV5-1	.	TRBJ2-7	TRBD1	TGCGCCAGCAGTCCCGGGACAGGGGGCGTGAACGAGCAGTACTTC	CASSPGTGGVNEQYF
TRBV15	few	TRBJ1-4	.	TGTGCCACCAGCAGAGACAAGGGAGGGAATGAAAAACTGTTTTTT	CATSRDKGGNEKLFF
TRBV9	.	TRBJ1-6	.	TGTGCCAGCAGCGTAGCGGGAGGGGATAATTCACCCCTCCACTTT	CASSVAGGDNSPLHF
TRBV7-2	.	TRBJ2-5	TRBD1	TGTGCCAGCAGCTTAGACAGGGGGGCCACAGAGACCCAGTACTTC	CASSLDRGATETQYF
TRBV27	.	TRBJ1-2	.	TGTGCCAGCAGTTTAAGCAGGGAAGCCTATGGCTACACCTTC	CASSLSREAYGYTF
TRBV30	.	TRBJ2-5	.	TGTGCCTGGAGTGTGGGGGAGACCCAGTACTTC	CAWSVGETQYF
TRBV30	once	TRBJ1-1	TRBD1	TGTGCCTGGAGGAGGGACAGGGCGACTGAAGCTTTCTTT	CAWRRDRATEAFF
TRBV28	once	TRBJ2-1	.	TGTGCCAGCAGTCCGAGAAGAGTGGACCTGTCGTTCTTC	CASSPRRVDLSFF
TRBV27	.	TRBJ1-1	.	TGTGCCAGCAGACTAAGCGGGGGGTCCACTGAAACTTTCTTT	CASRLSGGSTETFF
TRBV5-6	.	TRBJ2-5	.	TGTGCCAGCAGCCCTCAGAGGGAGACCCAGTACTTC	CASSPQRETQYF
TRBV7-2	.	TRBJ2-3	.	TGTGCCAGCAGTTATAGTCCAGATACGCAGTATTTT	CASSYSPDTQYF
TRBV4-3	.	TRBJ1-6	TRBD1	TGCGCCAGCAGCGCCCGGGACAGGGGCGATTCACCCCTCCACTTT	CASSARDRGDSPLHF
TRBV5-1	few	TRBJ2-1	.	TGCGCCAGCAGCCCCCTGGAGGGGGGGCTTTTCAATGAGCAGTTCTTC	CASSPLEGGLFNEQFF
TRBV15	.	TRBJ2-5	.	TGTGCCACCAGCAGAGTTCAGGCCCAGGAGACCCAGTACTTC	CATSRVQAQETQYF
TRBV7-2	.	TRBJ2-7	.	TGTGCCAGCAGCTTAGAGGGGGGTAGCGGTTACGAGCAGTACTTC	CASSLEGGSGYEQYF
TRBV9	once	TRBJ2-7	.	TGTGCCAGCAGCGGAGTTGGAGATAGGGGAGCCGAGCAGTACTTC	CASSGVGDRGAEQYF
TRBV9	.	TRBJ1-2	.	TGTGCCAGCAGCGTAGCATTGCTCGGGGGGCAAGGCTACACCTTC	CASSVALLGGQGYTF
TRBV5-4	once	TRBJ2-3	.	TGTGCCAGCAGAGGGACATGGGAAAACACAGATACGCAGTATTTT	CASRGTWENTDTQYF
TRBV29-1	.	TRBJ2-5	.	TGCAGCGTTGAACGGCTAGCGGAGACCCAGTACTTC	CSVERLAETQYF
TRBV5-6	few	TRBJ2-5	.	TGTGCCAGCAGCCCGAGAGCGGCGGGGGAGACCCAGTACTTC	CASSPRAAGETQYF
TRBV5-1	once	TRBJ1-1	TRBD1	TGCGCCAGCAGCCGGAATACAGGGGGCGCCGGGGGCACTGAAGCTTTCTTT	CASSRNTGGAGGTEAFF
TRBV5-1	.	TRBJ1-5	.	TGCGCCAGCAGCTTGGGGGGCGTGGGCAATCAGCCCCAGCATTTT	CASSLGGVGNQPQHF
TRBV18	.	TRBJ1-1	.	TGTGCCAGCTCACCAAGGGAGAACACTGAAGCTTTCTTT	CASSPRENTEAFF
TRBV5-1	.	TRBJ2-7	.	TGCGCCAGCAGCTTGGAGGCGGGGTCCTACGAGCAGTACTTC	CASSLEAGSYEQYF
TRBV18	.	TRBJ1-1	TRBD1	TGTGCCAGCTCCCGGGACAGGGGGAACACTGAAGCTTTCTTT	CASSRDRGNTEAFF
TRBV7-2	once	TRBJ2-5	TRBD2	TGTGCCAGCAGCCGGGGGGATCAAGAGACCCAGTACTTC	CASSRGDQETQYF
TRBV18	.	TRBJ1-1	TRBD1	TGTGCCAGCTCACCCCGGACAGGGGGCCCCACTGAAGCTTTCTTT	CASSPRTGGPTEAFF
TRBV2	few	TRBJ2-2	.	TGTGCCAGCAGTAGAAGGGCAGGGGCCACCGGGGAGCTGTTTTTT	CASSRRAGATGELFF
TRBV14	few	TRBJ2-5	.	TGTGCCAGCAGCCAGGGCGGGGAGACCCAGTACTTC	CASSQGGETQYF
TRBV4-2	.	TRBJ2-7	.	TGTGCCAGCAGCCAAGCATCTGCTGGGAACTCCTACGAGCAGTACTTC	CASSQASAGNSYEQYF
TRBV9	.	TRBJ2-1	.	TGTGCCAGCAGCGTAGTGTCAGGCAATGAGCAGTTCTTC	CASSVVSGNEQFF
TRBV28	few	TRBJ2-2	.	TGTGCCAGCAGAAACTCGGGGGCATCCAACACCGGGGAGCTGTTTTTT	CASRNSGASNTGELFF
TRBV25-1	.	TRBJ1-5	.	TGTGCCAGCAGTGAATCAGAAGGGTCCAACAATCAGCCCCAGCATTTT	CASSESEGSNNQPQHF
TRBV27	.	TRBJ2-2	.	TGTGCCAGCAAGCATTTCCCCAGGAACACCGGGGAGCTGTTTTTT	CASKHFPRNTGELFF
TRBV9	.	TRBJ2-5	TRBD1	TGTGCCAGCAGCGTAGCTTTGGGACAGGGGTACCAAGAGACCCAGTACTTC	CASSVALGQGYQETQYF
TRBV5-1	once	TRBJ2-7	.	TGCGCCAGCAGCTTGGACGGGGGAGGTGAGCAGTACTTC	CASSLDGGGEQYF
TRBV5-4	.	TRBJ2-1	TRBD2	TGTGCCATTTCGACTAGCTCGTACAATGAGCAGTTCTTC	CAISTSSYNEQFF
TRBV7-2	few	TRBJ2-3	TRBD2	TGTGCCAGCAGCTTAGCCTGGACTAGCGGGGTCACAGATACGCAGTATTTT	CASSLAWTSGVTDTQYF
TRBV30	.	TRBJ1-1	TRBD1	TGTGCCTGGAATCAGGGGGCGCGGACTGAAGCTTTCTTT	CAWNQGARTEAFF
TRBV14	.	TRBJ2-5	.	TGTGCCAGCAGCCTCCTCCCGGGGAACGTAGAGACCCAGTACTTC	CASSLLPGNVETQYF
TRBV29-1	once	TRBJ2-1	.	TGCAGCGTTGATACTCATGGCGGAACAAGCAATGAGCAGTTCTTC	CSVDTHGGTSNEQFF
TRBV9	few	TRBJ2-3	TRBD1	TGTGCCAGCAGCGTCGGGACAGGGTTAAGAGATACGCAGTATTTT	CASSVGTGLRDTQYF
TRBV30	few	TRBJ2-3	TRBD2	TGTGCCTGGAGGGGTAAAGCGGGAGGGCCTACCACAGATACGCAGTATTTT	CAWRGKAGGPTTDTQYF
TRBV19	.	TRBJ2-2	.	TGTGCCAGTAGTATGTTTGCCGGGGAGCTGTTTTTT	CASSMFAGELFF
TRBV6-1	.	TRBJ2-1	.	TGTGCCAGCAGCTATCGGACAGAATACAATGAGCAGTTCTTC	CASSYRTEYNEQFF
TRBV9	once	TRBJ2-1	.	TGTGCCAGCAGCGTAGGTCTGGGGGCCTCCTACAATGAGCAGTTCTTC	CASSVGLGASYNEQFF
TRBV11-2	few	TRBJ2-6	.	TGTGCCAGCAGCCCTCACTGGGGCAGGGGGGCTGGGGCCAACGTCCTGACTTTC	CASSPHWGRGAGANVLTF
TRBV6-5	.	TRBJ2-3	.	TGTGCCAGCAGTTACTCGCGCGGAGATACGCAGTATTTT	CASSYSRGDTQYF
TRBV25-1	.	TRBJ1-3	.	TGTGCCAGCAGTGAGCCGACAGGTATGGGAAACACCATATATTTT	CASSEPTGMGNTIYF
TRBV11-2	.	TRBJ2-1	TRBD1	TGTGCCAGCAGCCTCGGACAGGGGGCTGGCAATGAGCAGTTCTTC	CASSLGQGAGNEQFF